A single sample is the source of the 9 T cell receptor beta chains below, sequenced in a study of a mutant IDH1 vaccine in newly diagnosed glioma. Only in-frame clones appear in the TCRdb table, and some are missing; sequencing was by immunoSEQ multiplex PCR. The table lists 90,000 to 100,000 clones, under 90% of them singletons. What these receptors recognize is not known. Time point described: week 47, end of study. Topical imiquimod was applied with each vaccine dose, which held 300 ug of mutant IDH1 20-mer peptide. This specimen consisted of PBMCs, obtained from a glioma patient whose treatment included an IDH1 peptide vaccine. These TCRs come from a woman between 50 and 59 years old with glioma.

J is TRBJ1-2 and V is TRBV2, with D possibly being TRBD1 (5 bases). The CDR3 runs 14 residues. V was shortened by 2 bases and J by 8 bases, with 15 bases between the two germline ends. Germline V CDR1 and CDR2: SNHLY, FYNNEI. The CDR3 region is CASSENRGGGGYTF. CDR3 in DNA: TGTGCCAGCAGTGAAAATAGGGGAGGTGGGGGCTACACCTTC.

This clone is a singleton in its sample. The J gene is TRBJ1-2, the V gene TRBV9; D may be TRBD1 (5 bases). The CDR3 length is 15 residues. Germline V gene lookup returns CDR1 SGDLS and CDR2 YYNGEE. V lost 5 bases and J 4 bases, leaving 18 bases between the germline ends. CDR3 in DNA: TGTGCCAGCAGACAGGAGGGCAATCCCGCCTATGGCTACACCTTC. This sequence encodes CASRQEGNPAYGYTF.

This clone was recorded once. The CDR3 spells CASSPPPGTGRHEQYF. The CDR3 DNA reads TGCGCCAGCAGCCCGCCCCCCGGGACAGGTAGACACGAGCAGTACTTC. V gene TRBV4-1 combines with J gene TRBJ2-7, with 8 nucleotides matching TRBD1. CDR1 MGHRA and CDR2 YSYEKL come from the germline V gene. V shed 4 bases and J 5 bases; nucleotides not matched to a gene: 13. The CDR3 is made up of 16 amino acids.

The CDR3 loop reads CASSYGGGQPQHF. CDR3 in DNA: TGTGCCAGCAGTTACGGGGGGGGACAGCCCCAGCATTTT. The genes are TRBV6-6 and TRBJ1-5; the D gene is possibly TRBD1 (5 bases). Deletions cut 2 bases from V and 7 bases from J, with 9 bases between. The germline V gene has CDR1 MNHNY and CDR2 SVGAGI (reference sequence). There are 13 residues in the CDR3.

The chain uses TRBV4-2 and TRBJ1-2; no definite D call. This CDR3 is 14 amino acids long. Germline V gene lookup returns CDR1 LGHNA and CDR2 YNFKEQ. V was pared by 3 bases and J by 8 bases, with 16 bases between. This chain's CDR3 is CASSHLRAPQGYTF. As DNA, the CDR3 is TGTGCCAGCAGCCACCTCCGGGCCCCCCAGGGCTACACCTTC.

The chain employs TRBV19 and TRBJ2-4; D possibly uses TRBD1 or TRBD2 (6 bases each). The CDR3 consists of 15 residues. Trimming removed 10 bases at V and 1 base at J, with 17 bases between. Germline V CDR1 and CDR2: LNHDA, SQIVND (reference sequence). Here the CDR3 reads CATRNRAGAKNIQYF. DNA for the CDR3: TGTGCCACCCGAAACAGGGCGGGGGCCAAAAACATTCAGTACTTC.

The CDR3 DNA reads TGTGCCACCAGCAGAGTGGGGGGGAGGTGGTATCGGGGCACAGATACGCAGTATTTT. It yields the protein CATSRVGGRWYRGTDTQYF. The chain has TRBV15 and TRBJ2-3; 7 bases agree with TRBD2. The CDR3 is 19 residues long. V shed 1 base, J shed 1 base, and the junction held 14 bases outside the gene matches. The germline V gene encodes CDR1 LNHNV and CDR2 YYDKDF (reference sequence).

CDR3 amino acids: CASSLGLGSGYTF. The CDR3 nucleotides are TGTGCCAGCAGTTTAGGGTTGGGGAGTGGCTACACCTTC. The rearrangement joins TRBV28 to TRBJ1-2; D is unclear. The CDR3 totals 13 residues. CDR1 is MDHEN, CDR2 SYDVKM, per germline. V gave up 2 bases and J gave up 7 bases, with 11 bases separating them.

The V call is TRBV4-1, the J call TRBJ2-5; 7 nucleotides agree with TRBD1. CDR1 is MGHRA, CDR2 YSYEKL, per germline. Trimming cost V 0 bases and J 1 base; bases outside gene matches: 11. This CDR3 contains 18 residues. This CDR3 is CASSQEKIGKGAQETQYF. CDR3 in DNA: TGCGCCAGCAGCCAAGAAAAGATCGGGAAGGGGGCCCAAGAGACCCAGTACTTC.